One and the same sample provided the 5 T cell receptor beta chains below, sequenced in a study of shared clonotypes between healthy human individuals. The table came from immunoSEQ multiplex PCR; TCRdb's copy has only in-frame clones and leaves some out. The sample lists 450,000 to 500,000 clones; around 80% were seen once. The source material was PBMCs. The receptors were sampled from a woman aged 40 to 55 in good health. Some clones in this sample may be carry-over from other donors' samples.

The CDR3 region is CASSLGTRSSYEQYF. DNA for the CDR3: TGTGCCAGCAGCTTAGGGACTAGGAGCTCCTACGAGCAGTACTTC. V usage is TRBV7-9 and J usage is TRBJ2-7; 7 nucleotides match TRBD2. Germline values: CDR1 SEHNR, CDR2 FQNEAQ (reference sequence). The ends lost 1 base at V and 0 bases at J; junction bases unmatched: 3. The CDR3 consists of 15 residues.

The chain couples TRBV4-2 to TRBJ1-4; tentative D call: TRBD1 (5 bases). Germline loops: CDR1 LGHNA, CDR2 YNFKEQ. The CDR3 consists of 17 residues. Deletions cut 5 bases from V and 7 bases from J, with 23 bases between. The CDR3 bases are TGTGCCAGCAGCTCCAACATTGATGCCGGGGCGGGTGAAAAACTGTTTTTT. This sequence encodes CASSSNIDAGAGEKLFF.

The gene calls are TRBV7-8 and TRBJ1-5; TRBD1 matches at 7 bases. The junction had 13 bases not matched to a gene; V was cut back by 5 bases and J by 6 bases. This CDR3 is 16 amino acids long. Germline V gene lookup returns CDR1 SGHVS and CDR2 FQNEAQ. The CDR3 is CASSSQGNRGGQPQHF. The CDR3 region has the DNA TGTGCCAGCAGCAGCCAGGGGAACAGGGGTGGTCAGCCCCAGCATTTT.

Of note for this clone: It may be a read error: a sequence one base away is much more abundant. The rearrangement links TRBV28 to TRBJ1-2; D unclear. Germline V gene lookup returns CDR1 MDHEN and CDR2 SYDVKM. This CDR3 has 14 amino acids. The CDR3 sequence is CASSLGAESNGHTF. CDR3 nucleotides: TGTGCCAGCAGTTTAGGAGCGGAGAGCAATGGCCACACCTTC.

With respect to this clone: Distinct nucleotide sequences in the sample also encode this CDR3. V gene TRBV5-1 combines with J gene TRBJ1-2; no clear D. The V end lost 0 bases, the J end lost 2 bases, and 8 bases lay between the germline ends. Per the germline V gene, CDR1 is SGHRS and CDR2 is YFSETQ. The CDR3 totals 14 residues. CDR3 bases: TGCGCCAGCAGCTTGGAAGGGCAGAACTATGGCTACACCTTC. It is translated as CASSLEGQNYGYTF.